The source of this TCR beta chain is a study of blood T cell repertoires in COVID-19. Profiling relied on immunoSEQ multiplex PCR, and the TCRdb table lists in-frame clones only, not all of them. This sample has approximately 310,000 clones, with about nine tenths found just once. The sequence was collected from a man aged 55 to 70 who had recovered from COVID-19. Specimen: PBMCs or T cells enriched from blood (not recorded which).

The CDR3: CASSPSAGEGNTEAFF. The CDR3 nucleotides read TGTGCCAGCAGCCCCTCCGCGGGGGAGGGAAACACTGAAGCTTTCTTT. V is TRBV11-3 and J is TRBJ1-1, with a possible D match to TRBD1 (5 bases). The V gene lost 5 bases and the J gene lost 2 bases, with 18 bases spanning the gap. Germline CDR1 and CDR2: SGHNT and YENEEA. The CDR3 runs to 16 residues.